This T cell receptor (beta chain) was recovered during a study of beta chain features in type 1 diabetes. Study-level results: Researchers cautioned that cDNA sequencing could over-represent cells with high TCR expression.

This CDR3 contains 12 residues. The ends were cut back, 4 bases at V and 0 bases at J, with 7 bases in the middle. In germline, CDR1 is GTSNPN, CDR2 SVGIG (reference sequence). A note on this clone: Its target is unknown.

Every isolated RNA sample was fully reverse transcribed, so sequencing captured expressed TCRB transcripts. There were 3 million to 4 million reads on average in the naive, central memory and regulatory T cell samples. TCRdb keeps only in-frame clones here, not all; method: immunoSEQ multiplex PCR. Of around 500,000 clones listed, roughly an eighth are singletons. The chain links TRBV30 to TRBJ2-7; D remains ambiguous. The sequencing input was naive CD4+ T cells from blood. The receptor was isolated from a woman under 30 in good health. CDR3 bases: TGTGCCTGGACTGAGAGCTCCTACGAGCAGTACTTC. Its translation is CAWTESSYEQYF.